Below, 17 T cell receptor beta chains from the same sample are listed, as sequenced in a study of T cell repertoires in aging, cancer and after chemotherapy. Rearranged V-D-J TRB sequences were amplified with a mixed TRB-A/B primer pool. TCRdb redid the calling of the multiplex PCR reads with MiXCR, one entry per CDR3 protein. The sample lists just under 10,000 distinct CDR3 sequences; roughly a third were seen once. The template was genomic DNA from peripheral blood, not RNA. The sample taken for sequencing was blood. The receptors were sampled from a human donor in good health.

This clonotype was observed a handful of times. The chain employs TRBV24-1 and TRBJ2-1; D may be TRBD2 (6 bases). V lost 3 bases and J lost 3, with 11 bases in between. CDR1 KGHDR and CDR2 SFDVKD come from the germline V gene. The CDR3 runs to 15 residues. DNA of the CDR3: TGTGCCACCAGTGATGGTAGCGGCAGCTACAATGAGCAGTTCTTC. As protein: CATSDGSGSYNEQFF.

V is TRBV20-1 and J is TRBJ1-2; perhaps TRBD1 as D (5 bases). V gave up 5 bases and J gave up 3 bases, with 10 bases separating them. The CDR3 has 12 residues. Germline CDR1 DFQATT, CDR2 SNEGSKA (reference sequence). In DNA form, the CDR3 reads TGCAGTGCTGGGACCTGGGACTATGGCTACACCTTC. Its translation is CSAGTWDYGYTF.

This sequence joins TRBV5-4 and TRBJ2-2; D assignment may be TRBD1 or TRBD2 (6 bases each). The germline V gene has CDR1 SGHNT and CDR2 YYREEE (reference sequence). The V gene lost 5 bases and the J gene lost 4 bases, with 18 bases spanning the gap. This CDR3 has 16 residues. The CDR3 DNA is TGTGCCAGCAGTTCGGGGGCGCGAGGACCCACCGGGGAGCTGTTTTTT. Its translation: CASSSGARGPTGELFF. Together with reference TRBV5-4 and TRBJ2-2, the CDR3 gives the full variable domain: ETGVTQSPTHLIKTRGQQVTLRCSSQSGHNTVSWYQQALGQGPQFIFQYYREEENGRGNFPPRFSGLQFPNYSSELNVNALELDDSALYLCASSSGARGPTGELFFGEGSRLTVL.

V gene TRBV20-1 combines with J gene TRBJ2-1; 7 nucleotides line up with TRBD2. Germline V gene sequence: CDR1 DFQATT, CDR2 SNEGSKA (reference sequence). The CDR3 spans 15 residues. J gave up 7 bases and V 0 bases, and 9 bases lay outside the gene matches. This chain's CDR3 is CSARDLAGVDNEQFF. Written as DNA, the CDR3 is TGCAGTGCTAGAGATCTGGCGGGAGTGGATAATGAGCAGTTCTTC.

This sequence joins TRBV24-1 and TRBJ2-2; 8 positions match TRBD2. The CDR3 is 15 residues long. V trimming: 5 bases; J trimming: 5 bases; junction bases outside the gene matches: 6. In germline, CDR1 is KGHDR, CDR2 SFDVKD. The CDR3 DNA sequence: TGTGCCACCAGTGGGGCCCCGGGGGGGACCGGGGAGCTGTTTTTT. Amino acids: CATSGAPGGTGELFF.

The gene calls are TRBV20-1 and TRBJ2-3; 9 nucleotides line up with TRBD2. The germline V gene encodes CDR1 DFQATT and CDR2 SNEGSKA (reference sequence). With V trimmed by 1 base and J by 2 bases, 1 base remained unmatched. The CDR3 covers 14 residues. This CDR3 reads CSARVAGVTDTQYF. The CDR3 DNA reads TGCAGTGCTAGAGTAGCGGGAGTCACAGATACGCAGTATTTT.

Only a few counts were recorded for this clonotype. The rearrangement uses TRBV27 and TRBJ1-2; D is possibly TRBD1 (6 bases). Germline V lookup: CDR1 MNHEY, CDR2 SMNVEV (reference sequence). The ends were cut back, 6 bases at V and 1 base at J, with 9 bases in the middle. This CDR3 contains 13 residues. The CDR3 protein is CASREQGNYGYTF. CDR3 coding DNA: TGTGCCAGCAGAGAACAGGGTAACTATGGCTACACCTTC.

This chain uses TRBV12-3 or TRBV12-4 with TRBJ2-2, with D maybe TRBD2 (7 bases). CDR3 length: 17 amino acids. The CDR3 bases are TGTGCTAGTGGTTTGGCTAGGGCGGGGGCAAACACCGGGGAGCTGTTTTTT. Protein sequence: CASGLARAGANTGELFF.

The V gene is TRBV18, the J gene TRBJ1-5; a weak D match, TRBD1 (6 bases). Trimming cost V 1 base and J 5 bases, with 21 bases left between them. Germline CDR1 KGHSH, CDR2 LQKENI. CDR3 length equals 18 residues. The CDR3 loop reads CASSPREALGGNDQPQHF. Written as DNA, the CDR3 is TGTGCCAGCTCACCACGGGAAGCCTTAGGGGGAAATGATCAGCCCCAGCATTTT.

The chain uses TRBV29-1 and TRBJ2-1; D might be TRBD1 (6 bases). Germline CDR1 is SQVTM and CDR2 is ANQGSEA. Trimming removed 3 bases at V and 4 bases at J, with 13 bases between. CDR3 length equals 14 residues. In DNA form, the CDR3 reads TGCAGCGTTGAGCGGCAGGGGTCGTACAATGAGCAGTTCTTC. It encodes CSVERQGSYNEQFF.

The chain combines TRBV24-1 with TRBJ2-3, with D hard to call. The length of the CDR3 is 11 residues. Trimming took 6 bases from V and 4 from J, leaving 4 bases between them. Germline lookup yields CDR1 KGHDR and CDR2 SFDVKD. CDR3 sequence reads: CATSRPDTQYF. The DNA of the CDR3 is TGTGCCACCAGTAGGCCAGATACGCAGTATTTT.

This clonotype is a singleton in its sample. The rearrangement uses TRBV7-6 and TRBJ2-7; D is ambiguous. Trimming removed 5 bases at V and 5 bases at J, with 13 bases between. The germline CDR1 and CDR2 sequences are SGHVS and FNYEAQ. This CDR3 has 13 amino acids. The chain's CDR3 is CASSGPDTDEQYF. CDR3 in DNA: TGTGCCAGCAGCGGGCCTGACACCGACGAGCAGTACTTC.

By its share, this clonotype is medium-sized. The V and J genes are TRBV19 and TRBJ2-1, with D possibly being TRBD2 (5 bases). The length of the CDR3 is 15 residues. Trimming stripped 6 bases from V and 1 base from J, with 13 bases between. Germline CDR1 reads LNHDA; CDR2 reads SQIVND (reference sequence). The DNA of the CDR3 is TGTGCCAGTAGAGTGGAGGTGAGTTCCTACAATGAGCAGTTCTTC. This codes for CASRVEVSSYNEQFF.

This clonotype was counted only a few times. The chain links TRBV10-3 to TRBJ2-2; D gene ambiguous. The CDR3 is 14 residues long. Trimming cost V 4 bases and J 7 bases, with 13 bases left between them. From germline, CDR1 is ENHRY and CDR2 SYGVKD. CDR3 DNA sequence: TGTGCCATCAGTGGCATTGAGGCTGACGGGGAGCTGTTTTTT. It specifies CAISGIEADGELFF.

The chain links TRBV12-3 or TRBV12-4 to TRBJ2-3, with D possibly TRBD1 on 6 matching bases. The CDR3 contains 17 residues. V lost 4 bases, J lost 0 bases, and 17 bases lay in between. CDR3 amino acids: CASSYNRARGSTDTQYF. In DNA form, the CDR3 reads TGTGCCAGCAGTTATAATCGCGCGAGGGGGAGCACAGATACGCAGTATTTT.

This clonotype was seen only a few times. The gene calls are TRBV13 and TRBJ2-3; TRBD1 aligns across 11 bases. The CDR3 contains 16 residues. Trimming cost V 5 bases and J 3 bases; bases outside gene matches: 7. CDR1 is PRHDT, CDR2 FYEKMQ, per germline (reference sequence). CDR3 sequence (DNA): TGTGCCAGCAGCACCAGGGACAGGGGGGGGACAGATACGCAGTATTTT. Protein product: CASSTRDRGGTDTQYF.

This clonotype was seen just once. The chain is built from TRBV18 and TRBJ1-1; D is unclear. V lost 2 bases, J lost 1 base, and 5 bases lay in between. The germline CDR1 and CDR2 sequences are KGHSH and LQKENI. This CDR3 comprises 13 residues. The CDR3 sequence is CASSPKQNTEAFF. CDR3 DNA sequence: TGTGCCAGCTCACCAAAGCAGAACACTGAAGCTTTCTTT.